This T cell receptor beta chain derives from a study of prognosis after radiotherapy for stage I lung cancer. Whole-study findings and limits: Gene usage, both TRBV and TRBJ, reportedly differed between patients with metastases and patients without them.

As to this clonotype: Antigen specificity is unknown.

The CDR3 has 14 amino acids. J was trimmed by 3 bases and V by 4 bases; bases with no gene match: 6. Germline CDR1 is SGHDT and CDR2 is YYEEEE. From genomic DNA, TCR beta CDR3 was amplified by two-round multiplex PCR. With primers specific to each TRBV and TRBJ gene, the first-round PCR was performed. TCRdb fed the multiplex PCR reads into MiXCR, producing one record per CDR3 protein. The sample has 51,000 or so distinct CDR3 sequences; under 45% are singletons. This TCR was sampled from a donor over 45 with non-small cell lung cancer. V gene TRBV5-6 combines with J gene TRBJ2-5, with TRBD1 matching 7 bases. Sequencing used PBMCs, obtained before or after stereotactic body radiation therapy (not recorded which). The CDR3 bases are TGTGCCAGCAGCATTACCGGGACAGAAGAGACCCAGTACTTC. It translates to CASSITGTEETQYF.